The next 27 T cell receptor beta chains were all read from a single sample in a study of blood T cell repertoires in COVID-19. The table came from immunoSEQ multiplex PCR; TCRdb's copy has only in-frame clones and leaves some out. The table records just over 300,000 clones, 87% of them present only once. The material sequenced was PBMCs or T cells enriched from blood (not recorded which). The receptors were gathered from a woman between 18 and 29 years old who had recovered from COVID-19.

The V call is TRBV7-3, the J call TRBJ2-1, with a tentative D call TRBD2 (5 bases). The CDR3 is made up of 11 amino acids. The V gene's germline CDR1 is SGHTA and CDR2 FQGTGA. V lost 3 bases and J lost 8, with 5 bases in between. The CDR3: CASSFGDEQFF. The CDR3 bases are TGTGCCAGCAGCTTCGGGGATGAGCAGTTCTTC.

This clone has only a few counts. This chain links TRBV30 with TRBJ1-2; no firm D call. Trimming left V 6 bases short and J 4 bases short, with 15 bases between. Germline V gene lookup returns CDR1 GTSNPN and CDR2 SVGIG (reference sequence). The CDR3 has 13 amino acids. The CDR3 sequence is CACPSLNSYGYTF. The CDR3 nucleotides read TGTGCCTGTCCGAGTCTCAATTCCTATGGCTACACCTTC.

CDR3 residues: CASSPSDILYEQYF. DNA for the CDR3: TGTGCCAGCTCACCATCGGACATCTTATACGAGCAGTACTTC. The chain uses TRBV18 and TRBJ2-7; the D gene is possibly TRBD1 (5 bases). Germline lookup yields CDR1 KGHSH and CDR2 LQKENI. Trimming shortened V by 2 bases and J by 4 bases, and 12 bases separated the two germline ends. The CDR3 extends over 14 amino acids.

This sequence joins TRBV19 and TRBJ2-7; TRBD1 aligns across 10 bases. The V segment lost 6 bases and the J segment 3 bases; nucleotides outside the gene matches: 8. Looked up from germline, CDR1 is LNHDA and CDR2 is SQIVND (reference sequence). The CDR3 is 15 residues long. The CDR3 DNA reads TGTGCCAGTAGAATATCCGGGACAGGGGTCTACGAGCAGTACTTC. Protein product: CASRISGTGVYEQYF.

The chain employs TRBV24-1 and TRBJ2-7; 10 nucleotides align to TRBD1. Trimming took 5 bases from V and 6 from J; bases not matched to a gene: 6. This CDR3 is built from 14 residues. Germline CDR1 KGHDR, CDR2 SFDVKD. CDR3 residues: CATSVGQGQSEQYF. CDR3 DNA sequence: TGTGCCACCAGTGTGGGACAGGGGCAGAGCGAGCAGTACTTC.

To note about this clone: Other nucleotide sequences from this sample produce the same CDR3. The chain joins TRBV6-1 to TRBJ1-2; D not certain. CDR1 is MNHNS, CDR2 SASEGT, per germline. The CDR3 runs 12 residues. The V and J ends lost 0 bases and 4 bases respectively, with 3 bases between them. In nucleotides, the CDR3 is TGTGCCAGCAGTGAAGCCATCTATGGCTACACCTTC. It yields the protein CASSEAIYGYTF.

The J gene is TRBJ2-1, the V gene TRBV2; TRBD2 matches 9 bases. Per the germline V gene, CDR1 is SNHLY and CDR2 is FYNNEI. The V segment lost 2 bases and the J segment 4 bases; nucleotides outside the gene matches: 0. This CDR3 is built from 14 residues. CDR3 coding DNA: TGTGCCAGCAGTGAACTAGCGGGGTACAATGAGCAGTTCTTC. This translates into CASSELAGYNEQFF.

The chain recombines TRBV14 with TRBJ2-7, with D possibly matching TRBD1 (6 bases). V lost 6 bases and J lost 1, with 13 bases in between. This CDR3 comprises 14 residues. CDR1 is SGHDN and CDR2 is FVKESK in the germline V gene. In nucleotides, the CDR3 is TGTGCCAGCAGTAACTACAGGGAGTCCTACGAGCAGTACTTC. The encoded protein is CASSNYRESYEQYF. Combining the CDR3 with reference TRBV14 and TRBJ2-7 gives the whole variable domain EAGVTQFPSHSVIEKGQTVTLRCDPISGHDNLYWYRRVMGKEIKFLLHFVKESKQDESGMPNNRFLAERTGGTYSTLKVQPAELEDSGVYFCASSNYRESYEQYFGPGTRLTVT.

DNA of the CDR3: TGTGCCAGCAGCTCCCCAGGGGGCGAGAGTGAAAAACTGTTTTTT. Residues: CASSSPGGESEKLFF. This chain uses TRBV7-9 with TRBJ1-4, with 8 bases matching TRBD1. Trimming cost V 4 bases and J 7 bases; bases outside gene matches: 8. Germline V gives CDR1 SEHNR, CDR2 FQNEAQ (reference sequence). The CDR3 runs to 15 residues.

The genes are TRBV2 and TRBJ2-3, with D uncertain. V was shortened by 0 bases and J by 6 bases, with 13 bases between the two germline ends. Germline assignment: CDR1 SNHLY and CDR2 FYNNEI. The CDR3 runs to 15 residues. CDR3: CASSEASPEADTQYF. DNA for the CDR3: TGTGCCAGCAGTGAAGCTAGCCCTGAAGCGGATACGCAGTATTTT.

Only one count was recorded for this clone. V is TRBV7-3 and J is TRBJ2-1; 14 nucleotides agree with TRBD2. CDR3 length: 14 residues. The ends lost 6 bases at V and 10 bases at J; junction bases unmatched: 5. CDR1 and CDR2 (germline): SGHTA, FQGTGA. The CDR3 is CASSRTSGRKEQFF. The CDR3 nucleotides are TGTGCCAGCAGTCGGACTAGCGGGAGGAAAGAGCAGTTCTTC.

J is TRBJ2-7 and V is TRBV4-3, with D unresolved. Trimming left V 0 bases short and J 3 bases short, with 6 bases between. The CDR3 consists of 13 residues. The germline V gene encodes CDR1 LGHNA and CDR2 YSLEER. CDR3 bases: TGCGCCAGCAGCCAAGACCGAGTCTACGAGCAGTACTTC. Protein sequence: CASSQDRVYEQYF.

The CDR3 bases are TGCGCCAGCAGCTTTGCAGGGGGCGTGGGGCAAGAGACCCAGTACTTC. It yields the protein CASSFAGGVGQETQYF. V and J are TRBV5-1 and TRBJ2-5; 8 nucleotides agree with TRBD1. V lost 2 bases, J lost 2 bases, and 8 bases stayed unmatched. This CDR3 is built from 16 residues. Germline assignment: CDR1 SGHRS and CDR2 YFSETQ.

The gene calls are TRBV5-5 and TRBJ2-1; D unclear. This CDR3 is 13 amino acids long. From germline, CDR1 is SGHKS and CDR2 YYEKEE (reference sequence). Trimming removed 1 base at V and 10 bases at J, with 12 bases between. The CDR3 nucleotides are TGTGCCAGCAGCTTGAGTGTCGGTCGGGAGCAGTTCTTC. Translating gives CASSLSVGREQFF.

The rearrangement uses TRBV2 and TRBJ2-7; 7 bases are a match to TRBD2. This CDR3 is built from 15 residues. V shed 3 bases, J shed 3 bases, and the junction held 8 bases outside the gene matches. Germline V gives CDR1 SNHLY, CDR2 FYNNEI. The CDR3 nucleotides are TGTGCCAGCAGTGAGACTCTAGCGGCCATCTACGAGCAGTACTTC. It encodes CASSETLAAIYEQYF.

The CDR3: CAISPGTSAPGEQFF. CDR3 bases: TGTGCCATCAGTCCCGGGACTAGCGCCCCCGGTGAGCAGTTCTTC. The chain is built from TRBV10-3 and TRBJ2-1, with 10 bases aligning to TRBD2. CDR3 length: 15 amino acids. The trim removed 5 bases at V and 9 bases at J, leaving 10 bases unmatched. From germline, CDR1 is ENHRY and CDR2 SYGVKD.

The chain combines TRBV2 with TRBJ2-1; D possibly corresponds to TRBD2 (6 bases). The CDR3 loop spans 14 amino acids. V was cut by 4 bases and J by 14 bases, with 21 bases left in between. Germline V gene sequence: CDR1 SNHLY, CDR2 FYNNEI. DNA for the CDR3: TGTGCCAGCAGTGGCTACTCTAGCGAAAGCAGAGAGTTCTTC. This gives the protein CASSGYSSESREFF.

The table lists this clone with a count of one. V is TRBV27 and J is TRBJ2-7; the D gene is possibly TRBD1 (6 bases). The length of the CDR3 is 13 residues. V lost 8 bases and J 0 bases, leaving 11 bases between the germline ends. CDR1 and CDR2 (germline): MNHEY, SMNVEV (reference sequence). The CDR3 region is CASSRTDSYEQYF. CDR3 sequence (DNA): TGTGCCAGCTCCCGGACAGACTCCTACGAGCAGTACTTC.

V gene TRBV27 combines with J gene TRBJ2-7; possible D gene TRBD2, 6 bases. This CDR3 has 13 residues. V was pared by 6 bases and J by 3 bases, with 12 bases between. Germline assignment: CDR1 MNHEY and CDR2 SMNVEV (reference sequence). The CDR3 is CASSSSGSYEQYF. CDR3 nucleotides: TGTGCCAGCAGCTCCTCCGGGAGCTACGAGCAGTACTTC.

The chain combines TRBV28 with TRBJ1-5, with TRBD1 as a possible D gene (6 bases). Germline values: CDR1 MDHEN, CDR2 SYDVKM. The CDR3 extends over 15 amino acids. The ends were cut back, 4 bases at V and 8 bases at J, with 18 bases in the middle. CDR3 sequence reads: CASSSLGQPVEPQHF. The CDR3 DNA reads as TGTGCCAGCAGTTCCCTCGGACAGCCTGTGGAGCCCCAGCATTTT.

The chain is built from TRBV15 and TRBJ1-1, with D possibly being TRBD1 (5 bases). Germline lookup yields CDR1 LNHNV and CDR2 YYDKDF (reference sequence). This CDR3 spans 13 amino acids. The V end lost 0 bases, the J end lost 11 bases, and 13 bases lay between the germline ends. The CDR3 DNA follows: TGTGCCACCAGCAGAGAAGGGCGGGGGTTGGCTTTCTTT. Encoded protein: CATSREGRGLAFF.

The rearrangement uses TRBV14 and TRBJ2-7, with TRBD1 matching 7 bases. The germline gives CDR1 SGHDN, CDR2 FVKESK. V was pared by 3 bases and J by 0 bases, with 5 bases of the junction left unmatched. The CDR3 length is 15 residues. The CDR3 nucleotides read TGTGCCAGCAGCCAGCCGGGACAGCGCTCCTACGAGCAGTACTTC. Translating it yields CASSQPGQRSYEQYF.

The chain employs TRBV6-5 and TRBJ2-3, with a weak D call TRBD2 (5 bases). CDR1 is MNHEY, CDR2 SVGAGI, per germline. The germline V and J ends were trimmed by 6 bases and 3 bases, with 16 bases remaining between them. This CDR3 has 15 amino acids. CDR3 amino acids: CASRREGSGTDTQYF. In DNA, the CDR3 is TGTGCCAGCAGACGCGAGGGATCTGGGACAGATACGCAGTATTTT.

This rearrangement joins TRBV27 to TRBJ1-2; TRBD1 agrees at 7 bases. CDR3 length equals 15 residues. The V segment lost 6 bases and the J segment 4 bases; nucleotides outside the gene matches: 11. Germline V gene data show CDR1 as MNHEY and CDR2 as SMNVEV (reference sequence). CDR3 sequence (DNA): TGTGCCAGCAGCTTTGCCTACAGGGGAAGCTATGGCTACACCTTC. Its protein product is CASSFAYRGSYGYTF.

The V call is TRBV5-4, the J call TRBJ2-7, with 7 bases matching TRBD1. CDR1 is SGHNT and CDR2 is YYREEE in the germline V gene (reference sequence). The V and J ends lost 5 bases and 4 bases, in that order; junction bases with no gene match: 6. The CDR3 consists of 13 residues. CDR3 loop: CASSTGVGYEQYF. The CDR3 nucleotides are TGTGCCAGCAGTACAGGGGTGGGTTACGAGCAGTACTTC. Based on the CDR3 plus reference TRBV5-4 and TRBJ2-7, the full variable domain is ETGVTQSPTHLIKTRGQQVTLRCSSQSGHNTVSWYQQALGQGPQFIFQYYREEENGRGNFPPRFSGLQFPNYSSELNVNALELDDSALYLCASSTGVGYEQYFGPGTRLTVT.

Concerning this clone: Additional DNA sequences in this sample encode the identical CDR3. The chain has TRBV27 and TRBJ1-2; D is undetermined. Trimming removed 3 bases from V and 2 bases from J, with 7 bases in between. The germline V gene has CDR1 MNHEY and CDR2 SMNVEV (reference sequence). CDR3 length: 13 residues. The DNA for the CDR3 is TGTGCCAGCAGTTTTGGCAGAAACTATGGCTACACCTTC. Translation gives CASSFGRNYGYTF.

The chain links TRBV7-8 to TRBJ1-6; TRBD1 is a possible D gene (6 bases). CDR1 and CDR2 (germline): SGHVS, FQNEAQ. V was clipped by 5 bases and J by 6 bases, with 14 bases between them. This CDR3 contains 15 residues. CDR3 nucleotides: TGTGCCAGCAGCCCGCGACAGGATATTAATTCACCCCTCCACTTT. Encoded protein: CASSPRQDINSPLHF.